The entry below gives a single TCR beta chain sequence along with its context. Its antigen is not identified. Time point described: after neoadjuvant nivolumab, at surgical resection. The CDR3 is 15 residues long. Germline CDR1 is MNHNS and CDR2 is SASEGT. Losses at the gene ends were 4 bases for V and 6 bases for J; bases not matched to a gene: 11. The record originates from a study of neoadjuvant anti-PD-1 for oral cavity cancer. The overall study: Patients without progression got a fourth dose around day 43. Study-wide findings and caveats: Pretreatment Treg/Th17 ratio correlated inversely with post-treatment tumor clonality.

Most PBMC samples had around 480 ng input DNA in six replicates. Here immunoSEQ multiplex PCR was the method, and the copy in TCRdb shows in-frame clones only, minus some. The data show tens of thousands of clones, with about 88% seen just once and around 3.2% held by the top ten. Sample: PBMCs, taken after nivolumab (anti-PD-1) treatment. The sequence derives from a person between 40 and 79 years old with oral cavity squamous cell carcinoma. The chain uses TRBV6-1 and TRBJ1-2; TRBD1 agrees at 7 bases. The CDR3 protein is CASSAAGTEPNGYTF. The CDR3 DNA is TGTGCCAGCAGTGCGGCCGGGACAGAACCAAATGGCTACACCTTC.